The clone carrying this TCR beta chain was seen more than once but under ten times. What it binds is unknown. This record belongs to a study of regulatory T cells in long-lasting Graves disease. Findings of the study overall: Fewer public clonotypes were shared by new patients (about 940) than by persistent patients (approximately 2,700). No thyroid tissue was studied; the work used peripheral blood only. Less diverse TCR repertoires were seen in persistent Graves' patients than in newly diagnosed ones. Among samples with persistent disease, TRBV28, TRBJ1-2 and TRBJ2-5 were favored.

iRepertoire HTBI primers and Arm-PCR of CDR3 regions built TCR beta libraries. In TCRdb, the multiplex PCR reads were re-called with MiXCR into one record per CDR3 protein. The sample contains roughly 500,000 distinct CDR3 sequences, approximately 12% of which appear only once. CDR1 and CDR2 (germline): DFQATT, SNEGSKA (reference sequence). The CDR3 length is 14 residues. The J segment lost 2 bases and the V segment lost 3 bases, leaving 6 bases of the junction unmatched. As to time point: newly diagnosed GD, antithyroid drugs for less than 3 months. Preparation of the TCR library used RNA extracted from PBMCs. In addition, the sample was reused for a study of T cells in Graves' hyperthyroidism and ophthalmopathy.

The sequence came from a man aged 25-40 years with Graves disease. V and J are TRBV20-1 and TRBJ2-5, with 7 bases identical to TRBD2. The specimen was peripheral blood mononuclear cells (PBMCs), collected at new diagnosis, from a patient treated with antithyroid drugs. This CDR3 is CSASGTTPQETQYF. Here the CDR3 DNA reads TGCAGTGCTAGTGGGACTACTCCTCAAGAGACCCAGTACTTC.